This T cell receptor (beta chain) was found in a study of T cell changes during pregnancy in multiple sclerosis. V was cut by 3 bases and J by 0 bases, with 3 bases left in between. The length of the CDR3 is 14 residues. From germline, CDR1 is SGHDN and CDR2 FVKESK. Sequenced by immunoSEQ multiplex PCR; TCRdb stores in-frame clones only, minus some. The repertoire holds tens of thousands of clones, with more than 75% as singletons. Sequenced material: peripheral blood, taken in the third trimester of pregnancy. The receptor was isolated from a female donor with multiple sclerosis, enrolled in a pregnancy study. The chain uses TRBV14 and TRBJ2-6; D is ambiguous. The DNA of the CDR3 is TGTGCCAGCAGCCAGAGCTCTGGGGCCAACGTCCTGACTTTC. Amino acids: CASSQSSGANVLTF. The full variable domain, in which reference TRBV14 and TRBJ2-6 provide the parts outside the CDR3, is EAGVTQFPSHSVIEKGQTVTLRCDPISGHDNLYWYRRVMGKEIKFLLHFVKESKQDESGMPNNRFLAERTGGTYSTLKVQPAELEDSGVYFCASSQSSGANVLTFGAGSRLTVL.